This entry describes one T cell receptor (beta chain). The antigen remains unidentified. The same CDR3 arises from other DNA sequences in this sample as well. The sample is drawn from a study of PD-1 blockade in classical Hodgkin lymphoma. The germline gives CDR1 SGHRS, CDR2 YFSETQ. Trimming took 4 bases from V and 2 from J, leaving 9 bases between them. The CDR3 contains 13 residues. Some clones are missing from TCRdb's copy, which holds only in-frame ones; the method was immunoSEQ multiplex PCR. The sample yields roughly 34,000 clones, 94% seen once. As for time point: newly diagnosed, previously untreated cHL patient sample. Findings and caveats of the study: What drove the repertoire differences, possibly disease activity or prior therapy, has not been defined. Diminished baseline TCR diversity has been reported in newly diagnosed patients relative to healthy donors.

The chain recombines TRBV5-1 with TRBJ1-1; D gene unclear. The sequence derives from a human donor with classical Hodgkin lymphoma. The sequencing input was peripheral blood mononuclear cells (PBMCs). CDR3 loop: CASSPGPNTEAFF. The DNA for the CDR3 is TGCGCCAGCAGCCCTGGACCTAACACTGAAGCTTTCTTT.